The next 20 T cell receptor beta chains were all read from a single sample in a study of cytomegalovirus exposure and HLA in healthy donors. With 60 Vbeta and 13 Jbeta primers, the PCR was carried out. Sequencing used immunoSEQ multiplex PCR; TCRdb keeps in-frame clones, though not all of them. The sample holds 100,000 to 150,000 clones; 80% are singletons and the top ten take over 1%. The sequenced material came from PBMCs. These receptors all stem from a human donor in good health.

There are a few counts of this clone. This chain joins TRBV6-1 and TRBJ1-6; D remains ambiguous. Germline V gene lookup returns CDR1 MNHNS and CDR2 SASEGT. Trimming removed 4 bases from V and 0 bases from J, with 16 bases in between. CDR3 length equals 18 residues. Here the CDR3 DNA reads TGTGCCAGCAGTGCTCGAGGAGGGATCAGCTCCTATAATTCACCCCTCCACTTT. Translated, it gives CASSARGGISSYNSPLHF.

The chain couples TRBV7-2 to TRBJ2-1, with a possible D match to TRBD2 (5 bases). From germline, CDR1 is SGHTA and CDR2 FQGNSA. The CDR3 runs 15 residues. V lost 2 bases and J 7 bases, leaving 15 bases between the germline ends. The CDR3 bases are TGTGCCAGCAGCTTAAGAGGGTCTCATTTAAATGAGCAGTTCTTC. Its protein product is CASSLRGSHLNEQFF.

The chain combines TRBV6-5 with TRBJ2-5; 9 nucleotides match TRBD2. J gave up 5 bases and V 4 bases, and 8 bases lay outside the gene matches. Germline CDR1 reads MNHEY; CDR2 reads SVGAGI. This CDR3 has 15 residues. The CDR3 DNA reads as TGTGCCAGCAGTTTATCAGCGGGGGGCCGGGAGACCCAGTACTTC. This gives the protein CASSLSAGGRETQYF.

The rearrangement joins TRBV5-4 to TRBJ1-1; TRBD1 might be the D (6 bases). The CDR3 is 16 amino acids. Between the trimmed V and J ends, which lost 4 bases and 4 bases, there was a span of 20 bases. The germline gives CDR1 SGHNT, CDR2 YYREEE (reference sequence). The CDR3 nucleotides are TGTGCCAGCAGCCTGTACGGGGGGGGGCTGGGCACTGAAGCTTTCTTT. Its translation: CASSLYGGGLGTEAFF.

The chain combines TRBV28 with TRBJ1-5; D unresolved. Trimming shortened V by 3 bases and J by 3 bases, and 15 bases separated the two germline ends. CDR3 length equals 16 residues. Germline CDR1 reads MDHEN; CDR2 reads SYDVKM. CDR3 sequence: CASSFVGRNPNQPQHF. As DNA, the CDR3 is TGTGCCAGCAGTTTCGTGGGCCGCAACCCCAATCAGCCCCAGCATTTT.

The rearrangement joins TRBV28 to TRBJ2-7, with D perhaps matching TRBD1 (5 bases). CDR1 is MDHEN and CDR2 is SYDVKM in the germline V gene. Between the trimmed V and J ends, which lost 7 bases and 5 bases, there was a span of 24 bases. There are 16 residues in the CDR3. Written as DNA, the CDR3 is TGTGCCAGCACCCCGAGGACAAGACCCGAAAGGGACGAGCAGTACTTC. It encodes CASTPRTRPERDEQYF.

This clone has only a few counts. As DNA, the CDR3 is TGTGCCAGCAGCCCAGGGGATGCTGAAAAACTGTTTTTT. This encodes CASSPGDAEKLFF. V and J are TRBV2 and TRBJ1-4, with D tentatively TRBD1 (6 bases). Germline CDR1 reads SNHLY; CDR2 reads FYNNEI. The CDR3 contains 13 residues. Trimming removed 6 bases at V and 7 bases at J, with 12 bases between.

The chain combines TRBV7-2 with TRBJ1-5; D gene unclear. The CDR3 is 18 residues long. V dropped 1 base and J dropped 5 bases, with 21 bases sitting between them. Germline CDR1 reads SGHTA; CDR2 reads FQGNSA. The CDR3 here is CASSLVNYNGPRHQPQHF. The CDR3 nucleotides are TGTGCCAGCAGCTTAGTAAATTATAATGGGCCGCGCCATCAGCCCCAGCATTTT.

CDR3 in amino acids: CASSLELRRGITDTQYF. CDR3 in DNA: TGCGCCAGCAGCTTGGAACTAAGGCGGGGGATAACAGATACGCAGTATTTT. The chain employs TRBV5-1 and TRBJ2-3, with 7 bases aligning to TRBD2. The germline CDR1 and CDR2 sequences are SGHRS and YFSETQ. Germline trimming cut 0 bases from V and 3 bases from J; bases unmatched to any gene: 10. The CDR3 sequence is 17 residues long. Based on the CDR3 plus reference TRBV5-1 and TRBJ2-3, the full variable domain is KAGVTQTPRYLIKTRGQQVTLSCSPISGHRSVSWYQQTPGQGLQFLFEYFSETQRNKGNFPGRFSGRQFSNSRSEMNVSTLELGDSALYLCASSLELRRGITDTQYFGPGTRLTVL.

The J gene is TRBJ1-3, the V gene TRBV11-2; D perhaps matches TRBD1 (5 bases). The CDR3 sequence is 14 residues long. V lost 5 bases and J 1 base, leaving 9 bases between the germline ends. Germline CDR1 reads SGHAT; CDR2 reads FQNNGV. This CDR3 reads CASSGTSSGNTIYF. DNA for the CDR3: TGTGCCAGCAGCGGGACTTCGTCTGGAAACACCATATATTTT.

The chain's CDR3 is CASRDQGGLTYGYTF. The CDR3 nucleotides are TGTGCCAGCAGGGACCAGGGAGGGCTGACCTATGGCTACACCTTC. V is TRBV2 and J is TRBJ1-2; TRBD1 is a possible D gene (5 bases). V was trimmed by 6 bases and J by 4 bases, leaving 18 bases between them. This CDR3 is 15 amino acids long. The germline V gene encodes CDR1 SNHLY and CDR2 FYNNEI.

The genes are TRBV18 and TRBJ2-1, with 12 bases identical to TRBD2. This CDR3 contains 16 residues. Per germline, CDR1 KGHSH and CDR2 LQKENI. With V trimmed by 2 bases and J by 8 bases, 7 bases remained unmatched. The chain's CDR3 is CASSPMTSGGRDEQFF. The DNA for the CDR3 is TGTGCCAGCTCACCAATGACTAGCGGGGGACGGGATGAGCAGTTCTTC.

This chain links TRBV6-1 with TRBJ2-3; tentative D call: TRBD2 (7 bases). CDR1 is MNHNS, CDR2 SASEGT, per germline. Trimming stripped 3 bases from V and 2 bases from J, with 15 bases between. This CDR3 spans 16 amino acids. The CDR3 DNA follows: TGTGCCAGCAGTGACGCTACAGGGAGGGTCACAGATACGCAGTATTTT. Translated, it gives CASSDATGRVTDTQYF.

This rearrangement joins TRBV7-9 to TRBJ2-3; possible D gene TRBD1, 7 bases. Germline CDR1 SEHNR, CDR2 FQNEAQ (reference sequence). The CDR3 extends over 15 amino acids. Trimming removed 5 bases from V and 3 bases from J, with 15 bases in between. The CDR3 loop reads CASSPQGGRTDTQYF. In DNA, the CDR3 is TGTGCCAGCAGCCCGCAGGGGGGCCGAACAGATACGCAGTATTTT.

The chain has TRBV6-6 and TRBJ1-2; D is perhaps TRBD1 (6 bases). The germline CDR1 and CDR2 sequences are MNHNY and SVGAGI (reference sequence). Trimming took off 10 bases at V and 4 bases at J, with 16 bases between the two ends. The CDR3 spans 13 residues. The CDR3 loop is CATLGDTSYGYTF. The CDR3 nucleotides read TGTGCCACCTTAGGGGACACAAGCTATGGCTACACCTTC.

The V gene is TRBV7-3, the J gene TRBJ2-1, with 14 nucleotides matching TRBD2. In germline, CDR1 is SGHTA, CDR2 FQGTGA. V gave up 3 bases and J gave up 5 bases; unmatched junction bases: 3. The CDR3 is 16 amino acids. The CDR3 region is CASSFGTSGGNNEQFF. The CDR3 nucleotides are TGTGCCAGCAGCTTTGGGACTAGCGGGGGAAACAATGAGCAGTTCTTC.

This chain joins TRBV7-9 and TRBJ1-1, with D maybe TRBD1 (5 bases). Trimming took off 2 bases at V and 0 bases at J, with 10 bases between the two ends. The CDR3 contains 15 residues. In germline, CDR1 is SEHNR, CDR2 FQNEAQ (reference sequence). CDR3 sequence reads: CASSLLSGLNTEAFF. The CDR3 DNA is TGTGCCAGCAGCTTACTCTCAGGGCTGAACACTGAAGCTTTCTTT.

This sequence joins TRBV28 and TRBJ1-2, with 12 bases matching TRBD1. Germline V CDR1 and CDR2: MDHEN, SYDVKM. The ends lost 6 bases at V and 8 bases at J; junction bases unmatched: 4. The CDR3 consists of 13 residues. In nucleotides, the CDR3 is TGTGCCAGCAGGGGACAGGGGGCAAGAGGCTACACCTTC. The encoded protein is CASRGQGARGYTF.

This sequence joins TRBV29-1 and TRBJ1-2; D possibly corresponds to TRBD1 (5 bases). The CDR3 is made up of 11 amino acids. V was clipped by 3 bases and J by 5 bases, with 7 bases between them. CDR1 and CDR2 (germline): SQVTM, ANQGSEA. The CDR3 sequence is CSVDRGYGYTF. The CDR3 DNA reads TGCAGCGTTGATCGGGGGTATGGCTACACCTTC.

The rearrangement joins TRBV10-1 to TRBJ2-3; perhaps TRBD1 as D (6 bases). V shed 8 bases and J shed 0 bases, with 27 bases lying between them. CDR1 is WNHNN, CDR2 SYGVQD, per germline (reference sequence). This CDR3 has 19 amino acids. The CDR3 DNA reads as TGCGCCAGCTTTAACGGACAGACCTACCTGCCGAGAAGCACAGATACGCAGTATTTT. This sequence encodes CASFNGQTYLPRSTDTQYF.